Following are 19 T cell receptor beta chains from one sample sequenced in a study of T cell clonality in common variable immunodeficiency. Repertoires were generated with immunoSEQ multiplex PCR, while TCRdb's copy carries only in-frame clones and drops some. Recorded here are 40,000 to 45,000 clones, none singletons. Sequenced: peripheral blood mononuclear cells. The receptors derive from a person aged 18 to 75 in good health.

There are many counts of this clone. With the read ending 3 residues before the CDR3 end, the germline J gene is used to fill in that end. The V gene is TRBV5-6, the J gene TRBJ1-1; 8 bases align to TRBD1. The ends lost 0 bases at V and 3 bases at J; junction bases unmatched: 1. Germline loops: CDR1 SGHDT, CDR2 YYEEEE. The CDR3 has 14 residues. CDR3 DNA, as far as it was read: TGTGCCAGCAGCTTGGTGACAGGGGACACTGAA. Protein sequence: CASSLVTGDTE. The whole CDR3 sequence reads CASSLVTGDTEAFF. The complete variable domain, with remaining parts taken from reference TRBV5-6 and TRBJ1-1, reads DAGVTQSPTHLIKTRGQQVTLRCSPKSGHDTVSWYQQALGQGPQFIFQYYEEEERQRGNFPDRFSGHQFPNYSSELNVNALLLGDSALYLCASSLVTGDTEAFFGQGTRLTVV.

This clone was seen repeatedly, ten times or more. The read falls 3 residues short of the CDR3 end, and the missing part is taken from the germline J gene. The chain carries TRBV23-1 and TRBJ1-1; D may be TRBD1 (5 bases). TRBV23-1 is assigned to the ORF class and has an uncertain function. The CDR3 runs 16 residues. V gave up 7 bases and J gave up 5 bases, with 23 bases separating them. CDR3 DNA, as far as it was read: TGCGCCAGCACTACAATTCTCAGGGTTGTAAGAACTGAA. Translation: CASTTILRVVRTE. In full, the CDR3 is CASTTILRVVRTEAFF.

In this sample, this clone turned up many times. The CDR3 extends 3 residues past the end of the read, so its final part is completed from the germline J gene. This chain connects TRBV12-3 or TRBV12-4 to TRBJ2-5; 8 positions match TRBD1. Germline trimming cut 2 bases from V and 4 bases from J; bases unmatched to any gene: 6. This CDR3 has 15 residues. The CDR3 loop reads CASSLKDRVLETQYF. CDR3 bases read: TGTGCCAGCAGTTTAAAGGACAGGGTTCTAGAGACC.

In its sample, this clone was seen many times. The CDR3 protein is CASTLGLNTEAFF. The CDR3 DNA, read in part, is TGTGCCAGCACCCTCGGGTTGAACACTGAA. The chain recombines TRBV12-3 or TRBV12-4 with TRBJ1-1; D not certain. The CDR3 extends 3 residues past the end of the read, so its final part is completed from the germline J gene. The CDR3 is 13 amino acids. V dropped 7 bases and J dropped 0 bases, with 9 bases sitting between them.

This clone was recorded at least ten times. The junction departs from the called germline gene at one end, perhaps through a read error. The read ends 3 residues early relative to the CDR3; the germline J gene fills the gap. This chain joins TRBV7-7 and TRBJ2-7; tentatively, D is TRBD2 (6 bases). Per the germline V gene, CDR1 is SSHAT and CDR2 is FNYEAQ (reference sequence). The CDR3 sequence is 13 residues long. The sequenced part of the CDR3 DNA is TGTGCTAGCAGCTTAGCACCGGGGGACGAG. This gives the protein CASSLAPGDE. The full CDR3 protein is CASSLAPGDEQYF.

This clone was detected many times. The missing CDR3 end, 3 residues past where the read stops, is filled in from the germline J gene. The chain uses TRBV5-1 and TRBJ2-5, with D perhaps TRBD2 (6 bases). With 4 bases removed from V and 3 bases from J, the gap between germline ends came to 10 bases. The CDR3 totals 13 residues. The germline CDR1 and CDR2 sequences are SGHRS and YFSETQ. The CDR3 bases that were read are TGCGCCAGCAGCCGGCCGGGGGAAGAGACC. It specifies CASSRPGEET. The whole CDR3 reads CASSRPGEETQYF.

This clone showed up many times. The CDR3 end is not reached by the read, which stops 3 residues before it; the germline J gene fills it in. The J gene is TRBJ1-4, the V gene TRBV15, with TRBD1 matching 7 bases. J was trimmed by 4 bases and V by 0 bases; bases with no gene match: 5. Germline CDR1 and CDR2: LNHNV and YYDKDF (reference sequence). The CDR3 runs 16 residues. The CDR3 DNA, read in part, is TGTGCCACCAGCAGAGATGGGGACAGCTTTAATGAAAAA. It specifies CATSRDGDSFNEK. The whole CDR3 is CATSRDGDSFNEKLFF.

This clone has a count of ten or more. The missing CDR3 end, 3 residues past where the read stops, is filled in from the germline J gene. This chain uses TRBV27 with TRBJ2-5; 10 bases fit TRBD1. Per the germline V gene, CDR1 is MNHEY and CDR2 is SMNVEV (reference sequence). The CDR3 contains 15 residues. J was trimmed by 5 bases and V by 2 bases; bases with no gene match: 5. The CDR3 loop is CASSLGDRGWETQYF. CDR3 DNA (partial): TGTGCCAGCAGTTTAGGGGACAGGGGCTGGGAGACC.

This clone has at least ten counts. The CDR3 extends 3 residues past the end of the read, so its final part is completed from the germline J gene. The chain is built from TRBV6-2 or TRBV6-3 and TRBJ2-2, with 8 bases aligning to TRBD2. Unmatched junction bases numbered 7, after V lost 7 bases and J lost 6 bases. The CDR3 loop spans 14 amino acids. CDR1 is MNHEY, CDR2 SVGEGT, per germline. This CDR3 reads CASKVGGAAGELFF. Incomplete CDR3 DNA: TGTGCCAGCAAGGTCGGGGGGGCCGCCGGGGAG.

This clone was observed at least ten times. From the germline J gene comes the end of the CDR3, since the read stops 3 residues before it. The chain couples TRBV4-2 to TRBJ2-4, with 8 bases identical to TRBD1. CDR3 length: 16 residues. Germline V gene lookup returns CDR1 LGHNA and CDR2 YNFKEQ. V shed 1 base, J shed 2 bases, and the junction held 4 bases outside the gene matches. The chain's CDR3 is CASSQGTGLTKNIQYF. CDR3 DNA, as far as it was read: TGTGCCAGCAGCCAAGGGACAGGGTTAACCAAAAACATT.

This clone was seen ten or more times. Read sequence stops 3 residues before the CDR3 end, and the germline J gene provides the missing end. The V call is TRBV20-1, the J call TRBJ2-5; TRBD2 might be the D (6 bases). CDR1 is DFQATT, CDR2 SNEGSKA, per germline (reference sequence). This CDR3 is 15 amino acids long. Trimming removed 6 bases at V and 2 bases at J, with 19 bases between. CDR3 DNA, as far as it was read: TGCAGTGCCAACCCCGGGACTCCGAAGCAAGAGACC. This gives the protein CSANPGTPKQET. The CDR3, in full, reads CSANPGTPKQETQYF.

This clone was seen at least ten times. The read is 3 residues too short to cover the CDR3 end, so that end is filled in from the germline J gene. V is TRBV10-3 and J is TRBJ2-5; 9 positions agree with TRBD1. This CDR3 contains 17 residues. CDR1 ENHRY and CDR2 SYGVKD come from the germline V gene. V trimming: 2 bases; J trimming: 4 bases; junction bases outside the gene matches: 11. The CDR3 bases that were read are TGTGCCATCAGTGAGGGACGGACAGGGGTTCCGCCAGAGACC. It codes for CAISEGRTGVPPET. The whole CDR3 protein is CAISEGRTGVPPETQYF.

This clone was seen many times. The read terminates 3 residues before the CDR3 end, so the remaining end is supplied by the germline J gene. The J gene is TRBJ2-7, the V gene TRBV4-1; D is possibly TRBD2 (5 bases). CDR3 length equals 15 residues. The ends were cut back, 0 bases at V and 6 bases at J, with 15 bases in the middle. Germline lookup yields CDR1 MGHRA and CDR2 YSYEKL. The CDR3 is CASSQEYSGYVEQYF. The sequenced CDR3 bases are TGCGCCAGCAGCCAAGAGTACAGCGGCTATGTCGAG.

This clone was counted at least ten times. The CDR3 goes on 3 residues after the read ends, and that part is filled in from the germline J gene. The V gene is TRBV7-9, the J gene TRBJ1-1; tentative D call: TRBD1 (5 bases). The CDR3 sequence is 13 residues long. Germline CDR1 reads SEHNR; CDR2 reads FQNEAQ (reference sequence). Between the trimmed V and J ends, which lost 7 bases and 6 bases, there was a span of 15 bases. The CDR3 protein is CASNRGSGSEAFF. The sequenced CDR3 bases are TGTGCCAGCAACCGTGGGTCAGGGTCTGAA.

This clone was seen ten or more times. The read terminates 3 residues ahead of where the CDR3 ends, so the germline J gene completes it. The chain employs TRBV14 and TRBJ2-1, with D possibly being TRBD1 (5 bases). Germline CDR1 is SGHDN and CDR2 is FVKESK. Trimming took off 8 bases at V and 4 bases at J, with 15 bases between the two ends. The CDR3 runs to 14 residues. The DNA read from the CDR3 is TGTGCCAGCTCGACAGTTTTGAGATACAATGAG. This codes for CASSTVLRYNE. The CDR3, in full, reads CASSTVLRYNEQFF. Based on the CDR3 plus reference TRBV14 and TRBJ2-1, the full variable domain is EAGVTQFPSHSVIEKGQTVTLRCDPISGHDNLYWYRRVMGKEIKFLLHFVKESKQDESGMPNNRFLAERTGGTYSTLKVQPAELEDSGVYFCASSTVLRYNEQFFGPGTRLTVL.

This clone was seen ten or more times. Sequencing ends 3 residues short of the CDR3 end; the germline J gene provides the rest. The chain links TRBV13 to TRBJ2-3, with TRBD2 identical over 12 bases. CDR1 and CDR2 from the germline V gene are PRHDT and FYEKMQ (reference sequence). V lost 5 bases, J lost 3 bases, and 6 bases stayed unmatched. The CDR3 has 16 residues. The part of the CDR3 DNA that was read is TGTGCCAGCAGCGAAACCGGGACTAGCGGGACAGATACG. Translated, it gives CASSETGTSGTDT. The CDR3 reads in full as CASSETGTSGTDTQYF.

This clone came up many times. The read comes to an end 3 residues before the CDR3 does, leaving the germline J gene to fill in the end. The chain is built from TRBV27 and TRBJ2-5; weak D call: TRBD1 (5 bases). The CDR3 extends over 13 amino acids. Germline V gene lookup returns CDR1 MNHEY and CDR2 SMNVEV (reference sequence). V was shortened by 3 bases and J by 4 bases, with 9 bases between the two germline ends. The CDR3 spells CASSFQQGETQYF. The CDR3 DNA, read in part, is TGTGCCAGCAGTTTTCAGCAGGGAGAGACC.

This clone was counted many times. Read sequence stops 3 residues before the CDR3 end, and the germline J gene provides the missing end. V is TRBV10-3 and J is TRBJ1-3, with 9 bases matching TRBD1. Germline values: CDR1 ENHRY, CDR2 SYGVKD. The V and J ends lost 7 bases and 3 bases, in that order; junction bases with no gene match: 4. This CDR3 has 14 residues. This chain's CDR3 is CAIKGTGNGNTIYF. The sequenced CDR3 bases are TGTGCCATCAAGGGGACAGGGAATGGAAACACC.

This clone was seen at least ten times. The CDR3 end lies 3 residues beyond the end of the read and is filled in from the germline J gene. The chain recombines TRBV4-1 with TRBJ2-1, with 10 bases fitting TRBD1. The junction had 8 bases not matched to a gene; V was cut back by 4 bases and J by 8 bases. Germline values: CDR1 MGHRA, CDR2 YSYEKL. This CDR3 contains 15 residues. CDR3 region: CASSLGQGEVDEQFF. The sequenced CDR3 bases are TGCGCCAGCAGCCTCGGACAGGGGGAGGTCGATGAG.